This T cell receptor (beta chain) was captured by sequencing in a study of early T cells in non-severe SARS-CoV-2 infection. Looking at the study overall: Sequencing of bulk RNA from unsorted whole blood was done, without chain pairing.

In this sample, this clonotype turned up many times. Its specificity is unknown. Per germline, CDR1 MNHEY and CDR2 SVGAGI. The CDR3 contains 12 residues. With 4 bases removed from V and 4 bases from J, the gap between germline ends came to 8 bases. Unique molecular identifier tags were affixed to discrete cDNA molecules. TCRdb used MiXCR to reprocess the 5' RACE reads, holding one entry per CDR3 protein. The sample has around 40,000 distinct CDR3 sequences; under 8% are singletons. Study-wide findings and caveats: CD4 and private specificities were missed by VDJdb matching, which favored anti-spike CD8 responses.

The source was whole blood, collected at baseline. The origin of this receptor is an adult who was a healthcare worker with PCR-confirmed SARS-CoV-2 infection or an uninfected control (not recorded which). The chain employs TRBV6-5 and TRBJ2-7; D unresolved. As DNA, the CDR3 is TGTGCCAGCAGTTCCCCGAAGTACGAGCAGTACTTC. Encoded protein: CASSSPKYEQYF.